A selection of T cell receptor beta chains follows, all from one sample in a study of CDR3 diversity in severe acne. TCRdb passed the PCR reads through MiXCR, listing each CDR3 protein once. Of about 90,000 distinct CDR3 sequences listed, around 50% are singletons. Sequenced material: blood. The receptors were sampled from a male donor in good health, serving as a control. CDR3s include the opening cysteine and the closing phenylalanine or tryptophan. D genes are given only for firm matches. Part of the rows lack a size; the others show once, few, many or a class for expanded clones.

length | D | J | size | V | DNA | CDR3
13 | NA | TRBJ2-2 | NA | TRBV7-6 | TGTGCCAGCAGCTTTACAGGGCCCGGGGAGCTGTTTTTT | CASSFTGPGELFF
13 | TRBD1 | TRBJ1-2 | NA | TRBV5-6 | TGTGCCAGCAGCCCGACAGGGATAGGCGGCTACACCTTC | CASSPTGIGGYTF
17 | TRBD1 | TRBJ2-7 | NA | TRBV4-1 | TGCGCCAGCAGCCAAGCGAGGGGGGGACAGGGCTCCTACGAGCAGTACTTC | CASSQARGGQGSYEQYF
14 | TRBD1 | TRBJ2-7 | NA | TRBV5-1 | TGCGCCAGCAGCTTGGAACAGGGGGGCTACGAGCAGTACTTC | CASSLEQGGYEQYF
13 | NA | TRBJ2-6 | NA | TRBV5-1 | TGCGCCAGCCTAAGCTCTGGGGCCAACGTCCTGACTTTC | CASLSSGANVLTF
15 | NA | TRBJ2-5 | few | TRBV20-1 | TGCAGTGCTAGAGATCTCGCTAGCGCCGAAGAGACCCAGTACTTC | CSARDLASAEETQYF
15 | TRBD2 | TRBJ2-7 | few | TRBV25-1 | TGTGCCAGCAGTGCTACTAGCGGGGGAACCTACGAGCAGTACTTC | CASSATSGGTYEQYF
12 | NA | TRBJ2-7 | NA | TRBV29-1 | TGCAGCGTTGGACAGGTAATCACCGAGCAGTACTTC | CSVGQVITEQYF
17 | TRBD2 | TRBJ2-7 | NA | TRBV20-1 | TGCAGTGCTAGGTCTGCGGGAGCGGGAGGGGGTTTCTACGAGCAGTACTTC | CSARSAGAGGGFYEQYF
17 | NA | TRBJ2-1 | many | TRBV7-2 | TGTGCCAGCAGCTTAGCCCCGGAGGGGGCTTCCTACAATGAGCAGTTCTTC | CASSLAPEGASYNEQFF
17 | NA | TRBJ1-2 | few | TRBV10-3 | TGTGCCATCAATGCACGAGGGGGGACAAATCCTTTCTATGGCTACACCTTC | CAINARGGTNPFYGYTF
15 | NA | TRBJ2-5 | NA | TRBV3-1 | TGTGCCAGCAGCCACCTGGACTCAATCAGGGAGACCCAGTACTTC | CASSHLDSIRETQYF
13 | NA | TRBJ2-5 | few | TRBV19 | TGTGCCACACAGGGCAGGGGTCGGGAGACCCAGTACTTC | CATQGRGRETQYF
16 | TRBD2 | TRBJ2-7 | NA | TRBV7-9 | TGTGCCAGCAGCTGGGGCGGCGGGGGGGAGTCCTACGAGCAGTACTTC | CASSWGGGGESYEQYF
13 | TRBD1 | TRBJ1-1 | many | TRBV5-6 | TGTGCCAGCAGCACAGGGGGTAACACTGAAGCTTTCTTT | CASSTGGNTEAFF
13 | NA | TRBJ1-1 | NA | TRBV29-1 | TGCAGCGTTGAAGATCAGGGTAGCACTGAAGCTTTCTTT | CSVEDQGSTEAFF
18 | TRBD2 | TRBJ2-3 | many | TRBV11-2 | TGTGCCAGCAGCTTCACTTCGGCTAGCGGGGAGAGCACAGATACGCAGTATTTT | CASSFTSASGESTDTQYF
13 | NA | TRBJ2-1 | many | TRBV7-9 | TGTGCCAGCAGCTTTTGGGGAGACAATGAGCAGTTCTTC | CASSFWGDNEQFF
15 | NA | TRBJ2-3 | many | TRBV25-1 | TGTGCCAGCAGTGAATCCTACAGGGTAGAAGATACGCAGTATTTT | CASSESYRVEDTQYF
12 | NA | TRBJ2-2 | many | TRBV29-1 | TGCAGCACCGCAGGGAACACCGGGGAGCTGTTTTTT | CSTAGNTGELFF
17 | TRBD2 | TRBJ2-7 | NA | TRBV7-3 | TGCGCCAGCAGCCCCACTTGGTGGACTAGCGGGAGATACGAGCAGTACTTC | CASSPTWWTSGRYEQYF
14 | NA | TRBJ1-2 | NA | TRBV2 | TGTGCCAGCAGTACCTCGGGTACTAACTATGGCTACACCTTC | CASSTSGTNYGYTF
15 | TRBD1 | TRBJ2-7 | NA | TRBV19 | TGTGCCAGTAGTATTCTGGGGACAGGCGCCTACGAGCAGTACTTC | CASSILGTGAYEQYF
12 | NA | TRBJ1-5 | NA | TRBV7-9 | TGTGCCAGCGGCCCTTGTGGCTCAGCCCAGCATTTT | CASGPCGSAQHF
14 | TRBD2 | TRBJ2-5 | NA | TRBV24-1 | TGTGCCACCAGTGATGCTAGCGGGCAAGAGACCCAGTACTTC | CATSDASGQETQYF
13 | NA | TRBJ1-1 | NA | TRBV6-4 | TGTGCCACCCGGGACGGGGACACCGGTGAAGCTTTCTTT | CATRDGDTGEAFF
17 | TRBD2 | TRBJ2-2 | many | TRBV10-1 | TGCGCCAGCAGTGCCTCGACTAGCGGGAGTTTCACCGGGGAGCTGTTTTTT | CASSASTSGSFTGELFF
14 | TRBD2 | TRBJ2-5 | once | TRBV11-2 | TGTGCCAGCAGCCTACTAGCGGGAGATGAGACCCAGTACTTC | CASSLLAGDETQYF
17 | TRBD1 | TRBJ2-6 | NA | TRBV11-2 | TGTGCCAGCAGCTCACCTAGACAGGGGTCAGGGGCCAACGTCCTGACTTTC | CASSSPRQGSGANVLTF
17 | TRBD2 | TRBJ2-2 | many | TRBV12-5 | TGTGCTAGTGGTTCCCCCGGGACTAGCGGGAGCGCCGGGGAGCTGTTTTTT | CASGSPGTSGSAGELFF
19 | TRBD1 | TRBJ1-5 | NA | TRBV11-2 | TGTGCCAGCAGCACACGGACAGGGGCGACCCTGGTTGGGAATCAGCCCCAGCATTTT | CASSTRTGATLVGNQPQHF
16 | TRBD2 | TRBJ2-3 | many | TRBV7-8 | TGTGCCAGCAGCTTAGAAGCTAGCGGGAGTGCAGATACGCAGTATTTT | CASSLEASGSADTQYF
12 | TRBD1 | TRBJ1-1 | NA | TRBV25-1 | TGTGCCAGCAGTGAGGCAGGGGGCGGTGGTTTCTTT | CASSEAGGGGFF
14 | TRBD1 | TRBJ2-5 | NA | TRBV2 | TGTGCCAGCAGTCCCACGGGACAGCGGGAGACCCAGTACTTC | CASSPTGQRETQYF
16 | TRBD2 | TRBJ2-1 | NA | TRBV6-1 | TGTGCCAGCAGTGAAAGACTAGCGGGGGGTTACAATGAGCAGTTCTTC | CASSERLAGGYNEQFF
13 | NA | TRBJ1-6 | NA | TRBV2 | TGTGCCAGCATGCGGACAGATAATTCACCCCTCCACTTT | CASMRTDNSPLHF
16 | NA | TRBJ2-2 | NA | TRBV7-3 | TGTGCCACCAGTGGAGGGTCCGTCTCTAACACCGGGAAGCTGTTTTTT | CATSGGSVSNTGKLFF
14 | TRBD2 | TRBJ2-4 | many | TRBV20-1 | TGCAGCGGACTAGCGGGGCGGGACAAAAACATTCAGTACTTC | CSGLAGRDKNIQYF
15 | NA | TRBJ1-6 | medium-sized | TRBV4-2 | TGTGCCAGCAGCAAAAGACACAAACCTAATTCACCCCTCCACTTT | CASSKRHKPNSPLHF
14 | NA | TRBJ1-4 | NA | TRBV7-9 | TGTGCCAGCAGCGTGGGGGGGATTGGTGAAAAACTGTTTTTT | CASSVGGIGEKLFF
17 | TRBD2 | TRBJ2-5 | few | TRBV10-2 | TGCGCCAGCAGTGAGTCTTTTCGACTAGCGGGAGGTGAGACCCAGTACTTC | CASSESFRLAGGETQYF
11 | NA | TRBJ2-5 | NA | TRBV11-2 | TGTGCCAGCGGCTTTAGGGGAACCCAGTACTTC | CASGFRGTQYF
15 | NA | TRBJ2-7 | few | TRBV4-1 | TGCGCCAGCAGCCAACCTACGGGACTCCACTACGAGCAGTACTTC | CASSQPTGLHYEQYF
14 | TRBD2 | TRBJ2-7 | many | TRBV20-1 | TGCAGTGCTAGCCCTAGCGGGAGCTCCTACGAGCAGTACTTC | CSASPSGSSYEQYF
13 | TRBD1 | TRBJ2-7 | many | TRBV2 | TGTGCCAGAGCCGGGACAGCCGGCTACGAGCAGTACTTC | CARAGTAGYEQYF
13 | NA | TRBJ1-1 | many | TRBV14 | TGTGCCAGCAGCCCGAACCGGGACACCGATAAATTCTTT | CASSPNRDTDKFF
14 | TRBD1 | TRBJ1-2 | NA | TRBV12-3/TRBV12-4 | TGTGCCAGCAGCCCCAGGACAGGGCCGTATGGCTACACCTTC | CASSPRTGPYGYTF
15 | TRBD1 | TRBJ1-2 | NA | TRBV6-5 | TGTGCCAGCAGTGTGGGGACAGCTTCTAACTATGGCTACACCTTC | CASSVGTASNYGYTF
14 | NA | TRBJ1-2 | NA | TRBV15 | TGTGCCACCAGCAGAGATTTGAGAGGAGATGGCTACACCTTC | CATSRDLRGDGYTF
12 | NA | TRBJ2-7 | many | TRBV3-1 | TGTGCCAGCGCAGATCGGGGCTACGAGCAGTACTTC | CASADRGYEQYF
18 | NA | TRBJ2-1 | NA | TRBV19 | TGTGCCAGTACCAAAGCCGAATCAACAGATAGCCCCTACAATGTGCAGCTCTTC | CASTKAESTDSPYNVQLF
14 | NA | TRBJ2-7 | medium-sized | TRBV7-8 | TGTGCCAGCAGCTTAGTTAGGTTGGATTACGAGCAGTACTTC | CASSLVRLDYEQYF
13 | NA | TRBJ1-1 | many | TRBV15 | TGTGCCACCAGCAGAGATCTAGGAGCTGAAGCTTTCTTT | CATSRDLGAEAFF
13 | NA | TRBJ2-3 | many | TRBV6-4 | TGTGCCAGCAGTGAAGTGTACCGGAATACGCAGTATTTT | CASSEVYRNTQYF
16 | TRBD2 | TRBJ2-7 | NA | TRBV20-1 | TGCAGTGCTAGAGATCGAGCGGGCGGGAGGCCCCACGAGCAGTACTTC | CSARDRAGGRPHEQYF